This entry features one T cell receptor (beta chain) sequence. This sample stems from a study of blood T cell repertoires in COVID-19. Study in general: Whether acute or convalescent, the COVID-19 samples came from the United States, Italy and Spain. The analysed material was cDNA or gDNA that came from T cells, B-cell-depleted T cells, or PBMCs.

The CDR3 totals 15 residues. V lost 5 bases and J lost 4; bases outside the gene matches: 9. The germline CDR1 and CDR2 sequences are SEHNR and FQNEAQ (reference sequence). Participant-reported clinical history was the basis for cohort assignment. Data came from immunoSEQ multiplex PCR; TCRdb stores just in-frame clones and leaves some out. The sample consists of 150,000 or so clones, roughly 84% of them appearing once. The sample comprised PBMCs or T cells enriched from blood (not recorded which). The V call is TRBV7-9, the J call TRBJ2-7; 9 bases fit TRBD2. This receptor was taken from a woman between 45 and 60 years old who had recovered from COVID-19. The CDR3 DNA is TGTGCCAGCAGCCGTTTGACTAGCGGAGCATACGAGCAGTACTTC. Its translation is CASSRLTSGAYEQYF.